A single sample is the source of the 25 T cell receptor beta chains below, sequenced in a study of beta chain features in type 1 diabetes. The entirety of the isolated RNA underwent reverse transcription, so expressed TCRB transcripts were sequenced. Assay used: immunoSEQ multiplex PCR; TCRdb lists only in-frame clones, some missing. The sample lists roughly 730,000 clones, under 15% occurring once. Study results and caveats: Type 1 diabetes patients showed a moderate but significant shortening of TCRB CDR3s in all four CD4+ subsets.

These TCRs are of unknown antigen specificity. The sequenced sample consisted of naive CD4+ T cells from blood. All receptors come from a man younger than 35 with type 1 diabetes.

Only a few counts were recorded for this clone. The rearrangement joins TRBV15 to TRBJ1-4, with D maybe TRBD1 (5 bases). The CDR3 extends over 15 amino acids. Trimming took 3 bases from V and 8 from J, leaving 16 bases between them. From germline, CDR1 is LNHNV and CDR2 YYDKDF (reference sequence). The CDR3, as DNA: TGTGCCACCAGCAGGATTGGGGGTGCTGGGGAAAAACTGTTTTTT. Translation: CATSRIGGAGEKLFF.

This clone came up a few times. The chain couples TRBV29-1 to TRBJ2-7; 12 nucleotides match TRBD1. The CDR3 covers 14 residues. The ends lost 4 bases at V and 6 bases at J; junction bases unmatched: 7. The germline V gene encodes CDR1 SQVTM and CDR2 ANQGSEA. The CDR3 sequence: CSVVKGQGAREQYF. CDR3 sequence (DNA): TGCAGCGTTGTGAAGGGACAGGGGGCTCGCGAGCAGTACTTC.

This clone was seen a handful of times. The chain has TRBV5-1 and TRBJ1-2; weak D call: TRBD1 (5 bases). The V end was cut by 2 bases, the J end by 1 base, with 9 bases between. This CDR3 is 14 amino acids long. Germline V gene sequence: CDR1 SGHRS, CDR2 YFSETQ. CDR3 sequence: CASSLADSNYGYTF. Here the CDR3 DNA reads TGCGCCAGCAGCTTAGCCGACAGTAACTATGGCTACACCTTC.

This rearrangement joins TRBV6-5 to TRBJ1-5, with 7 bases lining up with TRBD1. V lost 7 bases and J lost 8; bases outside the gene matches: 8. Per germline, CDR1 MNHEY and CDR2 SVGAGI. This CDR3 region has 13 residues. The CDR3 DNA reads TGTGCCAGCACAGGGACAGCGGGTAAGCCCCAGCATTTT. Translation: CASTGTAGKPQHF.

The chain recombines TRBV27 with TRBJ2-1; D ambiguous. V gave up 1 base and J gave up 0 bases, with 19 bases separating them. The CDR3 is 19 amino acids. CDR1 is MNHEY, CDR2 SMNVEV, per germline (reference sequence). The CDR3 protein is CASSLLVYSNSSSYNEQFF. The CDR3 region has the DNA TGTGCCAGCAGTTTATTAGTCTATTCCAACTCCAGCTCCTACAATGAGCAGTTCTTC.

The chain links TRBV25-1 to TRBJ1-2, with TRBD1 identical over 10 bases. J lost 2 bases, V lost 8 bases, and 2 bases had no gene match. CDR3 size: 13 residues. Germline V gives CDR1 MGHDK, CDR2 SYGVNS. DNA for the CDR3: TGTGCCAGCCTGGACAGGGGGAACTATGGCTACACCTTC. Residues: CASLDRGNYGYTF.

The J gene is TRBJ1-5, the V gene TRBV19; 7 bases align to TRBD1. After removal of 10 bases from V and 4 bases from J, the junction contained 4 bases not matched to a gene. The V gene's germline CDR1 is LNHDA and CDR2 SQIVND (reference sequence). There are 12 residues in the CDR3. The CDR3 DNA is TGTGCCACCAGGGGGGGAAATCAGCCCCAGCATTTT. Amino acid sequence: CATRGGNQPQHF.

The rearrangement joins TRBV10-3 to TRBJ2-3, with a weak D call TRBD2 (6 bases). V shed 3 bases and J shed 3 bases, with 10 bases lying between them. Germline assignment: CDR1 ENHRY and CDR2 SYGVKD. The CDR3 sequence is 14 residues long. The CDR3: CAISERRETDTQYF. CDR3 sequence (DNA): TGTGCCATCAGTGAACGGAGGGAAACAGATACGCAGTATTTT.

CDR3 in amino acids: CAISGKWGSGGSPSIYEQYF. CDR3 sequence (DNA): TGTGCCATCAGCGGGAAGTGGGGTAGCGGGGGCTCCCCCTCAATCTACGAGCAGTACTTC. The chain uses TRBV10-3 and TRBJ2-7; TRBD2 aligns across 9 bases. In germline, CDR1 is ENHRY, CDR2 SYGVKD. V shed 6 bases and J 3 bases; nucleotides not matched to a gene: 24. The CDR3 spans 20 residues.

The gene calls are TRBV25-1 and TRBJ1-4; tentatively, D is TRBD1 (5 bases). The CDR3 spans 15 residues. The ends were cut back, 1 base at V and 8 bases at J, with 14 bases in the middle. Germline V gene lookup returns CDR1 MGHDK and CDR2 SYGVNS. This chain's CDR3 is CASSESGGLGEKLFF. CDR3 in DNA: TGTGCCAGCAGTGAATCTGGGGGTTTGGGGGAAAAACTGTTTTTT.

This clone was detected a few times. The chain joins TRBV19 to TRBJ2-3, with 9 positions matching TRBD2. The CDR3 runs 14 residues. J gave up 2 bases and V 6 bases, and 3 bases lay outside the gene matches. Looked up from germline, CDR1 is LNHDA and CDR2 is SQIVND (reference sequence). The CDR3 nucleotides are TGTGCCAGTAGCCCTAGCGGGGTCACAGATACGCAGTATTTT. Amino acid sequence: CASSPSGVTDTQYF.

This clone has only a few counts. The rearrangement joins TRBV2 to TRBJ2-2, with a tentative D call TRBD1 (5 bases). Germline V gene lookup returns CDR1 SNHLY and CDR2 FYNNEI. The CDR3 extends over 15 amino acids. V lost 6 bases to trimming and J lost 3 bases, with 14 bases between them. The CDR3 nucleotides read TGTGCCAGCAGGCCCCTTGACAGAGACACCGGGGAGCTGTTTTTT. Encoded protein: CASRPLDRDTGELFF.

This clone was seen only a few times. J is TRBJ2-1 and V is TRBV18; possibly TRBD2 for D (6 bases). CDR3 length: 15 residues. V was clipped by 3 bases and J by 6 bases, with 15 bases between them. Germline V gives CDR1 KGHSH, CDR2 LQKENI. The CDR3 here is CASSPQDYIANEQFF. The CDR3 bases are TGTGCCAGCTCACCCCAGGACTATATCGCCAATGAGCAGTTCTTC.

The chain employs TRBV7-9 and TRBJ2-7; a weak D match, TRBD2 (6 bases). Trimming removed 2 bases from V and 6 bases from J, with 8 bases in between. Germline V lookup: CDR1 SEHNR, CDR2 FQNEAQ (reference sequence). This CDR3 is built from 12 residues. In DNA form, the CDR3 reads TGTGCCAGCAGCTTAATCGGGGGCGAGCAGTACTTC. Residues: CASSLIGGEQYF. The full variable domain, rest sourced from reference TRBV7-9 and TRBJ2-7, is DTGVSQNPRHKITKRGQNVTFRCDPISEHNRLYWYRQTLGQGPEFLTYFQNEAQLEKSRLLSDRFSAERPKGSFSTLEIQRTEQGDSAMYLCASSLIGGEQYFGPGTRLTVT.

This clone was counted only a few times. The chain links TRBV7-9 to TRBJ1-6; the match to TRBD1 covers 7 bases. Germline CDR1 reads SEHNR; CDR2 reads FQNEAQ (reference sequence). This CDR3 has 14 residues. With V trimmed by 5 bases and J by 7 bases, 5 bases remained unmatched. CDR3 in DNA: TGTGCCAGCAGCCTGACAGGGATAAATTCACCCCTCCACTTT. Translated: CASSLTGINSPLHF. The variable domain in full, with the rest retrieved from reference TRBV7-9 and TRBJ1-6, is DTGVSQNPRHKITKRGQNVTFRCDPISEHNRLYWYRQTLGQGPEFLTYFQNEAQLEKSRLLSDRFSAERPKGSFSTLEIQRTEQGDSAMYLCASSLTGINSPLHFGNGTRLTVT.

This chain uses TRBV14 with TRBJ2-1; D remains unclear. The germline gives CDR1 SGHDN, CDR2 FVKESK. The germline V and J ends were trimmed by 1 base and 8 bases, with 12 bases remaining between them. The CDR3 is 14 amino acids. The DNA of the CDR3 is TGTGCCAGCAGCCAAGGATCAAACCCCTATGAGCAGTTCTTC. It translates to CASSQGSNPYEQFF.

The genes are TRBV4-2 and TRBJ1-1, with D perhaps matching TRBD1 (5 bases). This CDR3 contains 14 residues. Germline V gives CDR1 LGHNA, CDR2 YNFKEQ. V was trimmed by 0 bases and J by 8 bases, leaving 13 bases between them. CDR3 nucleotides: TGTGCCAGCAGCCAAGACGCGGGGCGAGTAGAAGCTTTCTTT. Translating it yields CASSQDAGRVEAFF.

This clone has just one count. V gene TRBV5-1 combines with J gene TRBJ1-1; no reliable D call. Trimming shortened V by 0 bases and J by 0 bases, and 15 bases separated the two germline ends. This CDR3 region has 17 residues. Germline V gives CDR1 SGHRS, CDR2 YFSETQ. In DNA, the CDR3 is TGCGCCAGCAGCTTGGAGGGCCTGCCAGCCATGAACACTGAAGCTTTCTTT. It translates to CASSLEGLPAMNTEAFF.

The chain is built from TRBV19 and TRBJ1-1, with 9 bases identical to TRBD1. Trimming cost V 5 bases and J 4 bases; bases outside gene matches: 5. There are 14 residues in the CDR3. The germline CDR1 and CDR2 sequences are LNHDA and SQIVND (reference sequence). The CDR3 loop reads CASSAGTGSTEAFF. In nucleotides, the CDR3 is TGTGCCAGTAGTGCCGGGACAGGGAGCACTGAAGCTTTCTTT. The whole variable domain, remainder taken from reference TRBV19 and TRBJ1-1, is DGGITQSPKYLFRKEGQNVTLSCEQNLNHDAMYWYRQDPGQGLRLIYYSQIVNDFQKGDIAEGYSVSREKKESFPLTVTSAQKNPTAFYLCASSAGTGSTEAFFGQGTRLTVV.

This CDR3 reads CASSAYPSGGASGELFF. The CDR3 DNA is TGTGCCAGCAGCGCCTACCCTAGCGGGGGGGCTTCCGGGGAGCTGTTTTTT. This chain joins TRBV9 and TRBJ2-2; 12 nucleotides match TRBD2. Losses at the gene ends were 3 bases for V and 6 bases for J; bases not matched to a gene: 9. The germline gives CDR1 SGDLS, CDR2 YYNGEE. This CDR3 has 17 residues.

There are a few counts of this clone. The V call is TRBV28, the J call TRBJ1-5; tentative D call: TRBD1 (5 bases). The germline CDR1 and CDR2 sequences are MDHEN and SYDVKM. V was trimmed by 5 bases and J by 5 bases, leaving 19 bases between them. CDR3 length: 16 amino acids. CDR3 protein: CASSLPGRSFYQPQHF. In DNA form, the CDR3 reads TGTGCCAGCAGTCTCCCGGGACGGAGTTTTTATCAGCCCCAGCATTTT.

With respect to this clone: A junction boundary mismatches the germline segment, possibly from a read error. The rearrangement uses TRBV11-2 and TRBJ1-1; TRBD1 matches at 9 bases. The CDR3 totals 10 residues. Per germline, CDR1 SGHAT and CDR2 FQNNGV. CDR3 loop: CASSLGQGSF. The CDR3 DNA reads TGTGCCAGCAGCTTGGGACAGGGATCTTTT.

This chain links TRBV2 with TRBJ2-2; D tentatively fits TRBD1 or TRBD2 (5 bases each). CDR3 length: 15 amino acids. Trimming cost V 0 bases and J 4 bases, with 9 bases left between them. Germline values: CDR1 SNHLY, CDR2 FYNNEI. CDR3 region: CASSEATRGTGELFF. In DNA form, the CDR3 reads TGTGCCAGCAGTGAAGCGACGAGGGGCACCGGGGAGCTGTTTTTT.

This chain links TRBV4-2 with TRBJ2-2; 7 bases map to TRBD1. In germline, CDR1 is LGHNA, CDR2 YNFKEQ. The CDR3 runs to 17 residues. Unmatched junction bases numbered 5, after V lost 0 bases and J lost 1 base. DNA of the CDR3: TGTGCCAGCAGCCAAGATCTGAACAGGGGGAACACCGGGGAGCTGTTTTTT. It codes for CASSQDLNRGNTGELFF.

This clone was picked up a small number of times. The V call is TRBV10-3, the J call TRBJ1-6; weak D call: TRBD1 (5 bases). The CDR3 covers 15 residues. CDR1 and CDR2 (germline): ENHRY, SYGVKD. V was trimmed by 2 bases and J by 6 bases, leaving 11 bases between them. CDR3 sequence (DNA): TGTGCCATCAGTGAGGCGGGACGGCTTAATTCACCCCTCCACTTT. Translation: CAISEAGRLNSPLHF.